One sample yielded the 5 T cell receptor beta chains listed below, sequenced in a study of blood T cell repertoires in COVID-19 (dated by TCRdb to the early 2020s). Preparation of the library involved the immunoSEQ multiplex PCR assay. In TCRdb, the immuneACCESS table is reduced to in-frame sequences with V and J assigned. These tables do not hold every clone; where another copy was compared, an unresolved V gene accounts for under half, and the others remain unexplained. The sample contains fewer than 70,000 clones, around 87% of them found a single time. The ten biggest clones cover 16% of the sample. Sequencing was carried out using peripheral blood. These receptors were collected from a man in his forties with COVID-19, enrolled during active disease.

V and J are TRBV4-1 and TRBJ1-2; TRBD1 agrees at 9 bases. The germline V gene has CDR1 MGHRA and CDR2 YSYEKL. Trimming took 4 bases from V and 3 from J; bases not matched to a gene: 9. This CDR3 spans 16 amino acids. CDR3 DNA sequence: TGCGCCAGCAGCCGGGAACAGGGGGCGACTCACTATGGCTACACCTTC. Its protein product is CASSREQGATHYGYTF.

The rearrangement joins TRBV2 to TRBJ1-5; unclear D gene. From germline, CDR1 is SNHLY and CDR2 FYNNEI. V was shortened by 4 bases and J by 6 bases, with 13 bases between the two germline ends. The CDR3 has 14 amino acids. The CDR3 coding sequence is TGTGCCAGCAGTGTAGGAGGGATTGGTCAGCCCCAGCATTTT. It translates to CASSVGGIGQPQHF.

The CDR3 protein is CASSRPGGSGANVLTF. In DNA, the CDR3 is TGCGCCAGCAGCCGTCCGGGGGGCTCTGGGGCCAACGTCCTGACTTTC. The chain joins TRBV5-1 to TRBJ2-6, with 7 bases identical to TRBD2. This CDR3 has 16 residues. V shed 4 bases and J 0 bases; nucleotides not matched to a gene: 4. Looked up from germline, CDR1 is SGHRS and CDR2 is YFSETQ.

This chain's CDR3 is CASTQWTGEGNEQFF. CDR3 nucleotides: TGTGCCAGCACCCAATGGACAGGGGAGGGCAATGAGCAGTTCTTC. J is TRBJ2-1 and V is TRBV25-1; 9 positions match TRBD1. This CDR3 is 15 amino acids long. J gave up 6 bases and V 7 bases, and 10 bases lay outside the gene matches. Germline V gene data show CDR1 as MGHDK and CDR2 as SYGVNS.

This chain connects TRBV5-1 to TRBJ2-3, with TRBD2 matching 8 bases. With 7 bases clipped from V and 5 bases from J, the junction kept 9 bases outside the gene matches. CDR1 is SGHRS and CDR2 is YFSETQ in the germline V gene. This CDR3 is 14 amino acids long. The CDR3 DNA reads TGCGCCAGCCCCCGGGGGGGGGCGGAAGATACGCAGTATTTT. It is translated as CASPRGGAEDTQYF.